The 3 T cell receptor beta chains in this list originate from one sample, sequenced in a study of naive and memory T cell subsets. Two oligonucleotides, mixed equimolar, formed the beta constant-region primer covering TRBC1 and TRBC2. Ligated cDNA was amplified by four rounds of PCR with nested alpha and beta constant-region primers and SP2. TCRdb fed the UMI-ligation and nested PCR reads into MiXCR, producing one record per CDR3 protein. The sample consists of tens of thousands of distinct CDR3 sequences, about 10% of them appearing once. Sequences were obtained from naive CD8+ T cells from blood. The receptors come from a human donor in good health.

This clonotype occurred a few times. V gene TRBV5-6 combines with J gene TRBJ2-7; D gene unclear. With 4 bases removed from V and 1 base from J, the gap between germline ends came to 9 bases. Per the germline V gene, CDR1 is SGHDT and CDR2 is YYEEEE. This CDR3 has 13 amino acids. The CDR3 loop is CASSPGGSYEQYF. The CDR3 nucleotides are TGTGCCAGCAGCCCTGGTGGATCCTACGAGCAGTACTTC. Combining the CDR3 with reference TRBV5-6 and TRBJ2-7 gives the whole variable domain DAGVTQSPTHLIKTRGQQVTLRCSPKSGHDTVSWYQQALGQGPQFIFQYYEEEERQRGNFPDRFSGHQFPNYSSELNVNALLLGDSALYLCASSPGGSYEQYFGPGTRLTVT.

The chain has TRBV6-2 or TRBV6-3 and TRBJ2-5; TRBD2 matches 7 bases. CDR3 length equals 14 residues. V trimming: 9 bases; J trimming: 2 bases; junction bases outside the gene matches: 9. Germline CDR1 and CDR2: MNHEY and SVGEGT. The CDR3 DNA sequence: TGTGCCAGTAACGACGGGGGGTTGCAAGAGACCCAGTACTTC. This codes for CASNDGGLQETQYF.

This clonotype was seen a handful of times. This chain uses TRBV7-3 with TRBJ1-1, with D perhaps matching TRBD1 (5 bases). V was clipped by 2 bases and J by 0 bases, with 10 bases between them. This CDR3 contains 15 residues. The V gene's germline CDR1 is SGHTA and CDR2 FQGTGA. The CDR3 is CASSLSTGMNTEAFF. The CDR3 DNA reads as TGTGCCAGCAGCTTATCCACAGGCATGAACACTGAAGCTTTCTTT.